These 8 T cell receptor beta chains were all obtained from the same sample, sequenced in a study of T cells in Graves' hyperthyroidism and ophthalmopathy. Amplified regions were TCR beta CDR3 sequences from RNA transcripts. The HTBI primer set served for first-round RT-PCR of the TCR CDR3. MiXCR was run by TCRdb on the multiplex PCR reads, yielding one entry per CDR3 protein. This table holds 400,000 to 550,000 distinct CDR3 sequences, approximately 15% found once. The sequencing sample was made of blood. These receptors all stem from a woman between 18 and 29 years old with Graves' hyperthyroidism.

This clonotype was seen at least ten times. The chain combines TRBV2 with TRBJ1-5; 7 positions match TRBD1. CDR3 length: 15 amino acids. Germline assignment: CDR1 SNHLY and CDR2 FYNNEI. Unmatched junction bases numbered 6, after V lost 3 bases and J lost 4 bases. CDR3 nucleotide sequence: TGTGCCAGCAGTGACGGGACAGCCTTAAATCAGCCCCAGCATTTT. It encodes CASSDGTALNQPQHF.

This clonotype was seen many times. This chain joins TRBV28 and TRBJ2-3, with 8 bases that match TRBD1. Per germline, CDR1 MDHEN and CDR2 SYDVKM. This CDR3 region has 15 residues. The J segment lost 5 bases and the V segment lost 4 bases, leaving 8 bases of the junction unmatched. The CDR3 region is CASSWRTGHGDTQYF. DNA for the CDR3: TGTGCCAGCAGTTGGCGGACAGGGCATGGAGATACGCAGTATTTT.

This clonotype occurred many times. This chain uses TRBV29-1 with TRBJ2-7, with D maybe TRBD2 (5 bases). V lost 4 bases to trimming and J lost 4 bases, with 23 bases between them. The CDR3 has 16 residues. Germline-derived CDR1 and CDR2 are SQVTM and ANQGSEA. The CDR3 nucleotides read TGCAGCGTTGCCCTATCCCGGGGTGATGGGTTTTACGAGCAGTACGTC. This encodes CSVALSRGDGFYEQYV.

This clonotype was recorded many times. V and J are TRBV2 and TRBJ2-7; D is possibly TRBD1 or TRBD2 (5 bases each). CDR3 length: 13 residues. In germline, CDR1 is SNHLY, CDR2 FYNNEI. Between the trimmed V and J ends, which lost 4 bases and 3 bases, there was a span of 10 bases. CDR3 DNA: TGTGCCAGCAGTGGCCGGGGCTACTACGAGCAGTACTTC. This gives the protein CASSGRGYYEQYF. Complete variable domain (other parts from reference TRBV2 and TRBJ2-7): EPEVTQTPSHQVTQMGQEVILRCVPISNHLYFYWYRQILGQKVEFLVSFYNNEISEKSEIFDDQFSVERPDGSNFTLKIRSTKLEDSAMYFCASSGRGYYEQYFGPGTRLTVT.

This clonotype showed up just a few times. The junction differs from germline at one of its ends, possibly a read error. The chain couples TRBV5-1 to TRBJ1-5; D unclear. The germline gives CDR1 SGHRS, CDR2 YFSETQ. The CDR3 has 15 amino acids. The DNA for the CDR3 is TGCGCCAGCAGTTTGGACGCGGGCGGCAATCAGCCCCAGCATTTT. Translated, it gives CASSLDAGGNQPQHF.

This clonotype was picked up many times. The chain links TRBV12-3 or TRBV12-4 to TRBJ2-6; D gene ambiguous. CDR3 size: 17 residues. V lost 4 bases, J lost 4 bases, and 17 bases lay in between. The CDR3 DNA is TGTGCCAGCAGTTCTCACGCTCGCCTCCCAGGGGCCAACGTCCTGACTTTC. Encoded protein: CASSSHARLPGANVLTF.

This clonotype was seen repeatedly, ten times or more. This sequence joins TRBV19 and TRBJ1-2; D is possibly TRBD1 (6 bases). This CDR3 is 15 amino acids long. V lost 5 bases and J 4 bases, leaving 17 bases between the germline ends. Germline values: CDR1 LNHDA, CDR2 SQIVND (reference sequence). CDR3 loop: CASSPETGKIYGYTF. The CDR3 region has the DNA TGTGCCAGTAGTCCGGAGACAGGAAAGATCTATGGCTACACCTTC.

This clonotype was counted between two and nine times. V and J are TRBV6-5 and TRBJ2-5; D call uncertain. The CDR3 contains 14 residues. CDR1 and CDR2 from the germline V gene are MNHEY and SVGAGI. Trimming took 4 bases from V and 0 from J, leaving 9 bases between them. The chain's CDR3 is CASSSDVYQETQYF. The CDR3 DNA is TGTGCCAGCAGTTCAGACGTATACCAAGAGACCCAGTACTTC.